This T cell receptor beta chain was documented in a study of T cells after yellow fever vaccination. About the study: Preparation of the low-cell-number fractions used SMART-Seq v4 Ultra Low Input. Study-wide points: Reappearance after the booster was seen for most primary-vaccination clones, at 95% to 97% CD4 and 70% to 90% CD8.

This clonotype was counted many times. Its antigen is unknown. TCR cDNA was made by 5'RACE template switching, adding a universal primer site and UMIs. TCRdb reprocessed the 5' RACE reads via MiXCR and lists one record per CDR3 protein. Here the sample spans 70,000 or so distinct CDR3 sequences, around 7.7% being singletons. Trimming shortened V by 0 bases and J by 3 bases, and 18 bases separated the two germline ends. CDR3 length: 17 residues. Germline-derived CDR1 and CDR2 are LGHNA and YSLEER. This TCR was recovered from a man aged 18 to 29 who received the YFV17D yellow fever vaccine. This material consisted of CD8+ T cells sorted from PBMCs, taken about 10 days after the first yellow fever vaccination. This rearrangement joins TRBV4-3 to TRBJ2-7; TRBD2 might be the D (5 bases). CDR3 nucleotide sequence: TGCGCCAGCAGCCAAGAAAGAGGTTTGAGGGATCTCTACGAGCAGTACGTC. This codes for CASSQERGLRDLYEQYV.